This T cell receptor (beta chain) was retrieved from a study of neoadjuvant anti-PD-1 for oral cavity cancer. Time point here: after neoadjuvant nivolumab, at surgical resection. Trimming pared 3 bases from V and 4 bases from J, leaving 9 bases between. Germline V gene lookup returns CDR1 MNHEY and CDR2 SVGAGI. CDR3 length: 13 residues. Sequencing was performed with immunoSEQ multiplex PCR; in TCRdb, only in-frame clones are kept and a portion is missing. The sample includes around 2,000 clones, 45% to 75% of them seen just once. This clonotype was obtained from a person between 40 and 85 years old with oral cavity squamous cell carcinoma. This chain joins TRBV6-5 and TRBJ1-1; D possibly corresponds to TRBD1 (5 bases). The source was tumor tissue, collected after nivolumab (anti-PD-1) treatment. CDR3 nucleotide sequence: TGTGCCAGCAGTTATTATAGGGGCACTGAAGCTTTCTTT. Translating gives CASSYYRGTEAFF.